Listed below are T cell receptor beta chains from one sample, sequenced in a study of follicular helper T cells after annual influenza vaccination. Generated by immunoSEQ multiplex PCR, the TCRdb table keeps only in-frame clones and is missing some. The sample yields some 6,700 clones, around 80% seen once. The starting material was CXCR5- memory CD4+ T cells sorted from blood, obtained 7 days after influenza vaccination. These receptors were collected from an adult who received the influenza vaccine. Each CDR3 is given with its conserved first and last residue. The D gene is left open where the match is weak. The size field is filled for only some rows; it gives once, few, many or a size class.

abundance	len	v_gene	j_gene	d_gene	CDR3nt	CDR3aa
.	13	TRBV27	TRBJ1-1	TRBD1	TGTGCCAGCAACCTTCGACAGGGCAATGAAGCTTTCTTT	CASNLRQGNEAFF
.	15	TRBV5-1	TRBJ2-7	TRBD1	TGCGCCAGCTCCTACATTGGGACAGGGAGCAACGAGCAGTACTTC	CASSYIGTGSNEQYF
.	12	TRBV5-1	TRBJ2-1	.	TGCGCCAGCAGCTTTTCCGGGAATGAGCAGTTCTTC	CASSFSGNEQFF
.	15	TRBV27	TRBJ1-1	.	TGTGCCAGCAGTTATAGGTTGGCTCGGGACACTGAAGCTTTCTTT	CASSYRLARDTEAFF
.	14	TRBV10-3	TRBJ2-7	.	TGTGCCATCACCCCAGGGGGGAGCTCCTACGAGCAGTACTTC	CAITPGGSSYEQYF
.	15	TRBV19	TRBJ1-5	.	TGTGCCAGTAGTACCTCAGGCGGGGGCAATCAGCCCCAGCATTTT	CASSTSGGGNQPQHF
.	16	TRBV6-6	TRBJ2-3	.	TGTGCCAGCAGTTACGCGTCACCTTCTAGCACAGATACGCAGTATTTT	CASSYASPSSTDTQYF
.	13	TRBV2	TRBJ1-1	.	TGTGCCAGCAAGACCTCGGGAAACACTGAAGCTTTCTTT	CASKTSGNTEAFF
few	14	TRBV5-6	TRBJ1-5	.	TGTGCCAGCAGCATTGGACAAAGGTCGAGGCCCCAGCATTTT	CASSIGQRSRPQHF
.	15	TRBV7-9	TRBJ1-3	.	TGTGCCAGCAGCTCTGGGGACATCTCTGGAAACACCATATATTTT	CASSSGDISGNTIYF
once	17	TRBV2	TRBJ2-5	TRBD2	TGTGCCAGCAGAGCCGGGACTAGCGGGGGGGCCCGGGAGACCCAGTACTTC	CASRAGTSGGARETQYF
.	15	TRBV19	TRBJ1-5	.	TGTGCCAGTACCTCTAATCGGGGGGGTAGTCAGCCCCAGCATTTT	CASTSNRGGSQPQHF
.	14	TRBV11-2	TRBJ1-2	.	TGTGCCAGCAGCCCTTTGGGGCCTCGGAGGGGCTACACCTTC	CASSPLGPRRGYTF
.	13	TRBV6-1	TRBJ1-4	.	TGTGCCAGCAGTGAAGGGGGGTTTGAAAAACTGTTTTTT	CASSEGGFEKLFF
once	13	TRBV28	TRBJ2-1	.	TGTGCCAGCAGCCATGGACAGCGCAATGAGCAGTTCTTC	CASSHGQRNEQFF
few	15	TRBV6-1	TRBJ1-5	TRBD1	TGTGCCAGCAGAGATATCGGACAGGGGCGTCAGCCCCAGCATTTT	CASRDIGQGRQPQHF
.	12	TRBV5-1	TRBJ1-2	.	TGCGCCAGCAGCCCGGACGGGGTTGGCTACACCTTC	CASSPDGVGYTF
once	14	TRBV4-2	TRBJ2-4	.	TGTGCCAGCAGCCAAGATCAAAAGGGGAACATTCAGTACTTC	CASSQDQKGNIQYF
few	13	TRBV5-1	TRBJ2-7	.	TGCGCCAGCAGTCGAGGGGGTGGCTACGAGCAGTACTTC	CASSRGGGYEQYF
.	16	TRBV14	TRBJ2-3	.	TGTGCCAGCAGCAAAGATCCGGGACTTAGCACAGATACGCAGTATTTT	CASSKDPGLSTDTQYF
.	16	TRBV27	TRBJ2-7	TRBD2	TGTGCCAGCAGTCCCCTCACTAGCGGGACTGCATACGAGCAGTACTTC	CASSPLTSGTAYEQYF
.	15	TRBV9	TRBJ1-1	.	TGTGCCAGCAGCGCGCCGGGCTCCGGGAGGACTGAAGCTTTCTTT	CASSAPGSGRTEAFF
.	14	TRBV7-6	TRBJ2-2	.	TGTGCCAGCAGCTTATCTGGGTACACCGGGGAGCTGTTTTTT	CASSLSGYTGELFF
.	14	TRBV2	TRBJ2-7	.	TGTGCCAGCAGTGAAACATCTCAGGCCTACGAGCAGTACTTC	CASSETSQAYEQYF
.	16	TRBV27	TRBJ2-5	TRBD2	TGTGCCAGCAGTTTTATGGCTAGCGGGGCTCAAGAGACCCAGTACTTC	CASSFMASGAQETQYF
few	15	TRBV19	TRBJ1-6	.	TGTGCCAGTAGTAGACTGGAGACCTTTAATTCACCCCTCCACTTT	CASSRLETFNSPLHF
.	15	TRBV6-5	TRBJ1-1	.	TGTGCCAGCAGCCGAGGAGTGGGTTTGAGCACTGAAGCTTTCTTT	CASSRGVGLSTEAFF
.	13	TRBV7-2	TRBJ2-3	.	TGTGCCAGCAGCTCCCGGGACCGAGATACGCAGTATTTT	CASSSRDRDTQYF
once	15	TRBV5-1	TRBJ2-5	TRBD2	TGCGCCAGCAGCTTGTCCGGCGGGGGCCAAGAGACCCAGTACTTC	CASSLSGGGQETQYF
.	11	TRBV29-1	TRBJ1-1	.	TGCAGCGTCGCCGATAGAGTCGGAGCTTTCTTT	CSVADRVGAFF